A selection of T cell receptor beta chains follows, all from one sample in a study of Ad26.COV2.S vaccination and SARS-CoV-2 variants. Generated by immunoSEQ multiplex PCR, the TCRdb table keeps only in-frame clones and is missing some. The table includes about 480,000 clones, 87% detected once. This specimen consisted of peripheral blood, obtained in a trial of Ad26.COV2.S vaccine versus placebo. Source of these receptors: a person aged 18-60 years who received the Ad26.COV2.S COVID-19 vaccine or a placebo. CDR3s include the opening cysteine and the closing phenylalanine or tryptophan. The D gene is left open where the match is weak. The size of a clone is reported for some rows only, either as once, few or many, or as a class for expanded clones.

TRBD1	TRBV29-1	TRBJ2-1	-	CSVWGGTGDNEQFF	TGCAGCGTTTGGGGTGGGACAGGGGACAATGAGCAGTTCTTC
-	TRBV6-5	TRBJ2-3	-	CAARAGGMSTDTQYF	TGTGCCGCCCGAGCAGGGGGGATGAGTACAGATACGCAGTATTTT
-	TRBV5-1	TRBJ1-6	-	CASSLGGSGVSPLHF	TGCGCCAGCAGCTTGGGTGGCTCCGGGGTTTCACCCCTCCACTTT
-	TRBV30	TRBJ1-5	few	CAWSGGINQPQHF	TGTGCCTGGAGTGGAGGAATAAATCAGCCCCAGCATTTT
-	TRBV10-2	TRBJ2-1	-	CASTQGGEQFF	TGCGCCAGTACCCAGGGGGGTGAGCAGTTCTTC
TRBD1	TRBV11-2	TRBJ2-7	-	CASSLGQGGYEQYF	TGTGCCAGCAGCTTAGGACAGGGGGGGTACGAGCAGTACTTC
-	TRBV5-1	TRBJ2-7	-	CASSPPTYEQYF	TGCGCCAGCAGCCCACCCACCTACGAGCAGTACTTC
-	TRBV4-3	TRBJ2-7	-	CASSQDSGPSYEQYF	TGCGCCAGCAGCCAAGATAGTGGGCCCTCCTACGAGCAGTACTTC
-	TRBV19	TRBJ1-4	-	CASTVKPPQSATNEKLFF	TGTGCCAGTACCGTAAAACCCCCCCAGAGCGCAACTAATGAAAAACTGTTTTTT
-	TRBV6-5	TRBJ1-5	-	CASTLSTTHNQPQHF	TGTGCCAGCACCCTTTCGACGACACACAATCAGCCCCAGCATTTT
TRBD2	TRBV5-1	TRBJ2-1	-	CASSLVVGGDYNEQFF	TGCGCCAGCAGCTTGGTTGTGGGAGGGGACTACAATGAGCAGTTCTTC
TRBD2	TRBV6-1	TRBJ2-1	once	CASSESLAGEQFF	TGTGCCAGCAGTGAATCCCTAGCGGGCGAGCAGTTCTTC
-	TRBV9	TRBJ2-7	-	CASSVGGSSYEQYF	TGTGCCAGCAGCGTAGGGGGATCCTCCTACGAGCAGTACTTC
-	TRBV6-5	TRBJ2-6	few	CASNEVTSGANVLTF	TGTGCCAGCAACGAGGTGACCTCTGGGGCCAACGTCCTGACTTTC
TRBD1	TRBV29-1	TRBJ2-3	-	CSVQRGRDRGHTDTQYF	TGCAGCGTCCAACGGGGGCGAGACAGGGGCCACACAGATACGCAGTATTTT
TRBD2	TRBV10-3	TRBJ2-1	-	CAITSGLAGEGSSYNEQFF	TGTGCCATCACTTCGGGACTAGCGGGAGAGGGGAGCTCCTACAATGAGCAGTTCTTC
-	TRBV28	TRBJ1-5	-	CASQDSNQPQHF	TGTGCCAGCCAGGACAGTAATCAGCCCCAGCATTTT
TRBD1	TRBV28	TRBJ2-2	-	CASRDREIFVGTGELFF	TGTGCCAGCCGGGACAGGGAGATCTTCGTGGGCACCGGGGAGCTGTTTTTT
-	TRBV19	TRBJ1-3	once	CASSRTDRNTIYF	TGTGCCAGTAGTCGGACAGACCGAAACACCATATATTTT
TRBD1	TRBV13	TRBJ2-4	-	CASSQQGAYIQYF	TGTGCCAGCAGCCAACAGGGGGCTTACATTCAGTACTTC
-	TRBV19	TRBJ2-2	-	CASSMLPPGGELFF	TGTGCCAGTAGTATGCTCCCACCGGGTGGGGAGCTGTTTTTT
-	TRBV15	TRBJ1-1	-	CATSGAGDGPNTEAFF	TGTGCCACCAGCGGCGCAGGGGACGGACCGAACACTGAAGCTTTCTTT
TRBD2	TRBV24-1	TRBJ2-3	many	CARWGLAGPSKLSTDTQYF	TGTGCCAGATGGGGACTAGCGGGACCATCTAAATTAAGCACAGATACGCAGTATTTT
TRBD1	TRBV19	TRBJ1-1	-	CASRPGTGVSEAFF	TGTGCCAGTAGGCCCGGGACAGGGGTGTCTGAAGCTTTCTTT
TRBD1	TRBV28	TRBJ1-6	-	CASSLIRQGHNSPLHF	TGTGCCAGCAGTTTAATTCGACAGGGCCATAATTCACCCCTCCACTTT
-	TRBV5-1	TRBJ2-7	-	CASSLAGSGLYEQYF	TGCGCCAGCAGCTTGGCAGGGTCGGGACTCTACGAGCAGTACTTC
TRBD2	TRBV11-2	TRBJ2-5	-	CASRRLAGDPTGETQYF	TGTGCCAGCAGACGACTAGCGGGAGATCCTACTGGGGAGACCCAGTACTTC
TRBD2	TRBV7-8	TRBJ2-7	-	CASSPIAGAGEQYF	TGTGCCAGCAGCCCAATAGCGGGGGCAGGCGAGCAGTACTTC
-	TRBV28	TRBJ1-5	-	CASSSHEGMGNQPQHF	TGTGCCAGCAGTTCCCATGAGGGAATGGGCAATCAGCCCCAGCATTTT
-	TRBV3-1/TRBV3-2	TRBJ2-7	-	CASSHLGKWYEQYF	TGTGCCAGCAGCCATCTGGGGAAATGGTACGAGCAGTACTTC
-	TRBV28	TRBJ1-3	-	CASSPDRTFGNTIYF	TGTGCCAGCAGCCCAGACAGGACCTTTGGAAACACCATATATTTT
-	TRBV2	TRBJ2-3	-	CASRDLGTDTQYF	TGTGCCAGCCGGGACTTGGGAACAGATACGCAGTATTTT
-	TRBV6-2/TRBV6-3	TRBJ2-6	-	CASSYTTVGGRSFSGANVLTF	TGTGCCAGCAGTTACACGACCGTGGGCGGACGAAGTTTCTCTGGGGCCAACGTCCTGACTTTC
-	TRBV7-6	TRBJ1-5	-	CASSLGTGLGQPQHF	TGTGCCAGCAGCTTGGGCACAGGGTTAGGTCAGCCCCAGCATTTT
TRBD1	TRBV29-1	TRBJ1-1	-	CSVEDRTGMNTEAFF	TGCAGCGTTGAAGATCGGACAGGGATGAACACTGAAGCTTTCTTT
TRBD1	TRBV7-8	TRBJ1-6	few	CASSADRGGLNSPLHF	TGTGCCAGCAGCGCCGACAGGGGTGGCTTGAATTCACCCCTCCACTTT
-	TRBV6-6	TRBJ1-4	-	CASGQQGLTNEKLFF	TGTGCCAGCGGTCAGCAGGGGCTCACTAATGAAAAACTGTTTTTT
-	TRBV30	TRBJ1-1	-	CAWSPQPNTEAFF	TGTGCCTGGAGTCCACAACCGAACACTGAAGCTTTCTTT
TRBD2	TRBV29-1	TRBJ2-1	-	CSVGKAGVGNEQFF	TGCAGCGTTGGGAAAGCGGGAGTAGGCAATGAGCAGTTCTTC
-	TRBV2	TRBJ2-1	-	CASKDLILDNEQFF	TGTGCCAGCAAAGACCTAATCCTGGACAATGAGCAGTTCTTC
TRBD2	TRBV7-7	TRBJ2-3	-	CASSLGSGRADTQYF	TGTGCCAGCAGCTTGGGGAGCGGGAGGGCAGATACGCAGTATTTT
TRBD1	TRBV28	TRBJ2-7	-	CASKRGGRTGSDEQYF	TGTGCCAGCAAACGAGGTGGTCGGACAGGGAGTGACGAGCAGTACTTC
-	TRBV30	TRBJ1-1	-	CAWSGVPHSNTEAFF	TGTGCCTGGAGTGGGGTCCCACATTCGAACACTGAAGCTTTCTTT
TRBD2	TRBV19	TRBJ2-5	-	CASSIRSLAGYQETQYF	TGTGCCAGTAGTATTAGGTCGCTAGCGGGGTACCAAGAGACCCAGTACTTC
-	TRBV5-4	TRBJ2-2	-	CASGQDSLGPGELFF	TGTGCCAGCGGCCAGGACAGCCTGGGTCCCGGGGAGCTGTTTTTT
TRBD1	TRBV4-3	TRBJ1-1	-	CASSLYRGTGVAFF	TGCGCCAGCAGCCTTTACAGGGGGACGGGAGTAGCTTTCTTT
TRBD2	TRBV4-2	TRBJ2-7	-	CASSQVAAGGTYEQYF	TGTGCCAGCAGCCAAGTTGCAGCGGGGGGGACCTACGAGCAGTACTTC
TRBD1	TRBV18	TRBJ1-1	-	CASSHLDRDTEAFF	TGTGCCAGCTCACACCTGGACAGGGACACTGAAGCTTTCTTT
-	TRBV27	TRBJ2-1	-	CASSIPGGEQFF	TGTGCCAGCAGTATACCCGGGGGTGAGCAGTTCTTC
-	TRBV6-2/TRBV6-3	TRBJ2-3	-	CASSYYAGTDTQYF	TGTGCCAGCAGTTATTACGCCGGCACAGATACGCAGTATTTT
TRBD2	TRBV28	TRBJ2-7	-	CASSAPGTSREQYF	TGTGCCAGCAGCGCCCCCGGGACTAGCAGGGAGCAGTACTTC
TRBD2	TRBV5-1	TRBJ2-1	-	CASSLRTSGRANEQFF	TGCGCCAGCAGCCTCCGGACTAGCGGGAGGGCGAATGAGCAGTTCTTC
-	TRBV19	TRBJ1-3	-	CASSTTVISSGNTIYF	TGTGCCAGTAGTACGACCGTCATAAGCTCTGGAAACACCATATATTTT
TRBD1	TRBV4-3	TRBJ2-7	-	CASSQRGTGGISYEQYF	TGCGCCAGCAGCCAACGGGGGACAGGGGGGATTTCCTACGAGCAGTACTTC
-	TRBV27	TRBJ2-3	-	CASSGAWGTDTQYF	TGTGCCAGCAGTGGGGCCTGGGGCACAGATACGCAGTATTTT
TRBD2	TRBV7-7	TRBJ2-2	-	CASSLVGGGTGELFF	TGTGCCAGCAGCTTAGTTGGCGGGGGGACCGGGGAGCTGTTTTTT
TRBD1	TRBV19	TRBJ1-3	-	CASRDRVGGNTIYF	TGTGCCAGTCGGGACAGGGTAGGTGGAAACACCATATATTTT
-	TRBV10-3	TRBJ2-7	-	CAVTSRGLRSQYF	TGTGCCGTCACCTCTCGGGGCTTAAGGTCGCAGTACTTC
-	TRBV28	TRBJ2-7	-	CASSLGGLGHFYEQYF	TGTGCCAGCAGTTTAGGGGGTTTGGGCCACTTCTACGAGCAGTACTTC
-	TRBV6-6	TRBJ2-7	-	CASSRGDEQYF	TGTGCCAGCAGCCGCGGGGACGAGCAGTACTTC